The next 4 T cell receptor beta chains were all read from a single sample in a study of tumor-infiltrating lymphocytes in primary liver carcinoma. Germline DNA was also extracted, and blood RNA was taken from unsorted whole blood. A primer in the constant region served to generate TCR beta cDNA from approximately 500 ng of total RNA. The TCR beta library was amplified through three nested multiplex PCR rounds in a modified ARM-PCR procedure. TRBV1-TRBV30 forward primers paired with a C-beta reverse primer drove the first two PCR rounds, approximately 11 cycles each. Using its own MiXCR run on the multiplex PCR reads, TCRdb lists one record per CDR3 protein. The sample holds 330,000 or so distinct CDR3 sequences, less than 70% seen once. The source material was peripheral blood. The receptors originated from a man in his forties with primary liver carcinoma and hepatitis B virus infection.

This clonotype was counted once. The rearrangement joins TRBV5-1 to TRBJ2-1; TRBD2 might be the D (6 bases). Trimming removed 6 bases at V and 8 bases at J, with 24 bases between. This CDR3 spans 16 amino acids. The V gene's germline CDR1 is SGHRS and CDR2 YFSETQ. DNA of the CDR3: TGCGCCAGCAACCGGTCCAGGGACGGGGGACTGGATGAGCAGTTCTTC. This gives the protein CASNRSRDGGLDEQFF.

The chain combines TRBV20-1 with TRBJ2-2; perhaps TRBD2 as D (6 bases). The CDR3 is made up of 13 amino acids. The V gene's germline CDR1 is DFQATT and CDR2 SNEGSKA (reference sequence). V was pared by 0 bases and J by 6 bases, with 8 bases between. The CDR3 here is CSARDQRAGELFF. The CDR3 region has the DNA TGCAGTGCTAGAGATCAGCGGGCCGGGGAGCTGTTTTTT.

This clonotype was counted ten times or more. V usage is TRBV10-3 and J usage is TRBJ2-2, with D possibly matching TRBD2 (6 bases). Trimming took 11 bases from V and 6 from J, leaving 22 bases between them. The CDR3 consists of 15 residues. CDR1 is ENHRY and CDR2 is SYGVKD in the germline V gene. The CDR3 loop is CASKGNRESSGELFF. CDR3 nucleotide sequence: TGTGCCTCGAAGGGGAACCGGGAGTCGTCCGGGGAGCTGTTTTTT.

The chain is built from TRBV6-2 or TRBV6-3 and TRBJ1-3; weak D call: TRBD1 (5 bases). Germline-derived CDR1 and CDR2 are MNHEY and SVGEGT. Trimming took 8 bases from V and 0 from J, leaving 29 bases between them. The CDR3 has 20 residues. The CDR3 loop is CASGNPIGAQNGGSGNTIYF. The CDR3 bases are TGTGCCAGCGGAAACCCGATAGGGGCGCAAAACGGGGGCTCTGGAAACACCATATATTTT.